The present TCR beta chain was sequenced within a study of regulatory T cells in long-lasting Graves disease. Study-level points and caveats: With approximately 2,500 shared public clonotypes, persistent patients exceeded new patients, who shared about 1,000. Possibly, accuracy suffered from the small sample size. Persistent Graves' patients showed a TCR diversity that was lower than that of newly diagnosed ones.

Relying on iRepertoire HTBI primers and Arm-PCR of CDR3 regions, the team built TCR beta libraries. TCRdb independently ran MiXCR on the multiplex PCR reads; one entry per CDR3 protein. The sample comprises approximately 350,000 distinct CDR3 sequences, 16% of which are singletons, and 25% to 30% rests with the top ten. The time point was: newly diagnosed GD, antithyroid drugs for less than 3 months. After RNA was extracted from PBMCs, the TCR library was made from it. As concerns this clonotype: Its antigen is unidentified.

Germline V gives CDR1 SGDLS, CDR2 YYNGEE. The CDR3 covers 17 residues. The V and J ends lost 3 bases and 5 bases, in that order; junction bases with no gene match: 15. The same specimen was also included in a second study, on T cells in Graves' hyperthyroidism and ophthalmopathy.

This receptor was identified in a man aged 40-55 years with Graves disease. The specimen comprised peripheral blood mononuclear cells (PBMCs), sampled at new diagnosis, from a patient treated with antithyroid drugs. The chain recombines TRBV9 with TRBJ2-7; 9 nucleotides line up with TRBD1. The CDR3 DNA is TGTGCCAGCAGCGCATCAAATCACCCGGGACAGGGACACGAGCAGTACTTC. Its translation: CASSASNHPGQGHEQYF.